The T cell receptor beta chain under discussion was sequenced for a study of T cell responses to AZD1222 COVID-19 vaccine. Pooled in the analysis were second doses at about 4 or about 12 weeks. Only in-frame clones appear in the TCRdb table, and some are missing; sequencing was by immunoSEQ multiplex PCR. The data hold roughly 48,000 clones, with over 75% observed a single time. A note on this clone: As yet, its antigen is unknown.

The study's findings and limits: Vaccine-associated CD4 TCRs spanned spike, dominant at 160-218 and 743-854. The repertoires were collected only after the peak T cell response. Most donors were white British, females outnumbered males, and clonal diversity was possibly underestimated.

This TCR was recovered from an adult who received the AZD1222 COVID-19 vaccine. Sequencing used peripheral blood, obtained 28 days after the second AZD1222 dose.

CDR3 residues: CASSSLGGGGQTQYF. The CDR3 DNA reads TGTGCCAGCAGCTCCCTAGGAGGGGGCGGGCAGACCCAGTACTTC. The genes are TRBV7-9 and TRBJ2-5; TRBD1 might be the D (7 bases). Germline V gene lookup returns CDR1 SEHNR and CDR2 FQNEAQ (reference sequence). The V end was cut by 4 bases, the J end by 6 bases, with 18 bases between. The CDR3 runs to 15 residues.